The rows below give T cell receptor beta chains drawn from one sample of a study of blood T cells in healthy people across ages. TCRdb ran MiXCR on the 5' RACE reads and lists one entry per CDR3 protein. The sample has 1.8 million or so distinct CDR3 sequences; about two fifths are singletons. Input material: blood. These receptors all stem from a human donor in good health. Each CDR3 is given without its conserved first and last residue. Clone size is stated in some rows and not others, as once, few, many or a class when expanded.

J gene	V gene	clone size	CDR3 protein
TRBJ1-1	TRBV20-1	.	SARDHSGIGIEAF
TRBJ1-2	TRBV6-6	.	ASSYSQWDYGYT
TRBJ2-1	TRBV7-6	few	ASSTLPYNEQF
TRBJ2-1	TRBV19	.	ASNGGGPYNEQF
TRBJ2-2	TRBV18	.	ASALGQANTGELF
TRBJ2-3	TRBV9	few	ASSVGVAYTDTQY
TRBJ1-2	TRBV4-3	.	ASSPGPGQIYGYT
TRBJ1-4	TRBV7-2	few	ASSSSGGWEKLF
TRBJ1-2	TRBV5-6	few	ASSGLGTDYSYT
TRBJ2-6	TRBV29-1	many	SASGGGSSGANVLT
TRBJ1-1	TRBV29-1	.	SVSRGITEAF
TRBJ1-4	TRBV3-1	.	ASSQNTGSREKLF
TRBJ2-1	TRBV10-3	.	AISDSSGGALYEQF
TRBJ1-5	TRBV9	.	ASSVGQARGNQPQH
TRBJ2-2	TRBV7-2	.	ASSISRMNTGELF
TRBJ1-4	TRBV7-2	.	ASSRGQGEEKLF
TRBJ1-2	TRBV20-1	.	SNTDRRSFYGYT
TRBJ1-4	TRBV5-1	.	ASSLAGQGFVELF
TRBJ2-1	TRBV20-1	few	SADSPGGYNEQF
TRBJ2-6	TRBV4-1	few	ASSQGYGANVLT
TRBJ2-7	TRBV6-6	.	ASSFHRTSYEQY
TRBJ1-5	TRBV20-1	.	SATTGGVQPQH
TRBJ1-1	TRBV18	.	ASSPRHGVNTEAF
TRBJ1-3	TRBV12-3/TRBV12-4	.	ASSLLVSGQGSGNTIY
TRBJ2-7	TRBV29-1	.	SVLDSRSYEQY
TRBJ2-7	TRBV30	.	AWSPDRGPYEQY
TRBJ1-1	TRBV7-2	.	ASSLVAGGLGTEAF
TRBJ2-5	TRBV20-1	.	SARDSLAGDWETQY
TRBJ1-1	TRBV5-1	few	ASSKQRGSTEAF
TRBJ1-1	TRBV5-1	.	AGSRSDRRGGTEAF
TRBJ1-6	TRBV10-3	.	AISEGGADNSPLH
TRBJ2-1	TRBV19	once	ATAPLRVGVDEQF
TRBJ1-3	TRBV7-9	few	ASSLVRDRRHLSSGNTIY
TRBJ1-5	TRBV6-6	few	ASSLDRHSNQPQH
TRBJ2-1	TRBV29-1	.	SVLVGNYNEQF
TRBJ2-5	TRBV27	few	ASSFGSGDPGRETQY
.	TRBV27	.	ASSSGGCEQY
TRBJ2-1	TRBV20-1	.	SAGGFGGPWEQF
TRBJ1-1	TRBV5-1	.	ASSPYARQGETEAF
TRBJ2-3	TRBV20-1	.	SARDARRLAGARDMQY
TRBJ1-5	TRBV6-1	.	ASSMMGQSSNQPQH
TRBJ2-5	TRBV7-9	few	ASSPLYQGGGETQY
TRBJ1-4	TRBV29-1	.	SAMGQEVEKLF
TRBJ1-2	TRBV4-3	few	ASSLQTGAGYT
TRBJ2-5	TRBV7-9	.	ASSVAVQLVEQY
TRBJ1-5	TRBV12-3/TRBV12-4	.	ASSRGQGGDLGNQPQH
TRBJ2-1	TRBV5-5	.	ASTPMGGSDEQF
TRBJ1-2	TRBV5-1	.	ASSSDGEGYT
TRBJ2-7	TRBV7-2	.	ASSLWGTSEDEQY
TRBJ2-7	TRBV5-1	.	ASKVRQGPYEQY
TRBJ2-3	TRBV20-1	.	SRVEEDTQY
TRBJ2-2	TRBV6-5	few	ASSPRGLRNTGELF
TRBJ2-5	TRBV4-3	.	ASSIGLAGVQETQY
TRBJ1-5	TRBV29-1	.	SVAALENQPQH
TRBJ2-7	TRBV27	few	ASSPGRGTGTYEQY
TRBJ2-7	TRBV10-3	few	AISPDRTYEQY
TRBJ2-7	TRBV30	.	AWSVEEQGGEY
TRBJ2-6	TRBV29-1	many	SVDNGANVLT